The clone carrying this TCR beta chain was recorded a few times. The antigen is undetermined. Using its own MiXCR run on the RT-PCR reads, TCRdb lists one record per CDR3 protein. The sample yields some 480,000 distinct CDR3 sequences, around 9.9% seen once. Trimming stripped 0 bases from V and 2 bases from J, with 15 bases between. This CDR3 contains 17 residues. The germline gives CDR1 LGHDT, CDR2 YNNKEL (reference sequence). This record comes from a study of response to subunit inactivated influenza vaccine. Study-wide findings and caveats: It was the authors' suggestion that each seasonal influenza vaccination recruits few new T cells.

The material sequenced was PBMCs from blood, taken about 40 days after vaccination. The V and J genes are TRBV3-1 and TRBJ2-3; unclear D gene. This TCR was sampled from a man over 45 who received an inactivated influenza vaccine. CDR3 coding DNA: TGTGCCAGCAGCCAAGATCCGGCTACCACCTACACAGATACGCAGTATTTT. Its translation is CASSQDPATTYTDTQYF.